These 12 T cell receptor beta chains came from one sample sequenced in a study of blood T cells in healthy people across ages. Sample-barcoded 5' priming and a J-beta primer mix drove a second PCR of roughly 6 to 12 cycles. TCRdb reprocessed the 5' RACE reads with MiXCR, giving one entry per CDR3 protein. This table has about 720,000 distinct CDR3 sequences, 20% to 25% appearing once. The data were also submitted as part of a second study, on T cells of mothers and their children.

The material sequenced was blood. The receptors here all came from a boy aged 5-17 years in good health.

The gene calls are TRBV12-3 or TRBV12-4 and TRBJ2-7, with 9 positions matching TRBD1. CDR3 length: 16 amino acids. Germline trimming cut 2 bases from V and 5 bases from J; bases unmatched to any gene: 10. The DNA of the CDR3 is TGTGCCAGCAGTTTACGGCCCCGGGACAGGGTCAACGAGCAGTACTTC. Its protein is CASSLRPRDRVNEQYF.

The gene calls are TRBV20-1 and TRBJ1-4; no clear D. In germline, CDR1 is DFQATT, CDR2 SNEGSKA (reference sequence). The V gene lost 1 base and the J gene lost 7 bases, with 4 bases spanning the gap. The CDR3 spans 11 residues. The DNA of the CDR3 is TGCAGTGCTAGAGGAAGTGAAAAACTGTTTTTT. Protein sequence: CSARGSEKLFF.

This clonotype has more than one count but fewer than ten. The V and J genes are TRBV20-1 and TRBJ1-2, with TRBD1 matching over 8 bases. The germline V gene encodes CDR1 DFQATT and CDR2 SNEGSKA (reference sequence). Losses at the gene ends were 4 bases for V and 4 bases for J; bases not matched to a gene: 11. The CDR3 extends over 15 amino acids. The CDR3 DNA sequence: TGCAGTGCTATTCAGACAGGGGAATTCCGCTATGGCTACACCTTC. Translation: CSAIQTGEFRYGYTF.

The chain combines TRBV28 with TRBJ2-5, with TRBD2 identical over 7 bases. CDR3 length equals 15 residues. From germline, CDR1 is MDHEN and CDR2 SYDVKM. V shed 3 bases, J shed 5 bases, and the junction held 9 bases outside the gene matches. The CDR3 here is CASSLQRGLGETQYF. The CDR3 nucleotides read TGTGCCAGCAGTTTGCAGCGGGGACTCGGTGAGACCCAGTACTTC.

This clonotype was detected only a few times. The V gene is TRBV6-6, the J gene TRBJ1-1, with D unclear. In germline, CDR1 is MNHNY, CDR2 SVGAGI (reference sequence). CDR3 length: 15 residues. Between the trimmed V and J ends, which lost 2 bases and 1 base, there was a span of 11 bases. The CDR3 loop reads CASSYGKIENTEAFF. DNA for the CDR3: TGTGCCAGCAGTTACGGCAAGATCGAGAACACTGAAGCTTTCTTT.

The chain is built from TRBV28 and TRBJ1-4; TRBD1 matches at 8 bases. CDR3 length: 17 residues. The germline CDR1 and CDR2 sequences are MDHEN and SYDVKM. With V trimmed by 3 bases and J by 4 bases, 10 bases remained unmatched. In DNA form, the CDR3 reads TGTGCCAGCAGTTTCGGGACAGGCGGCAGGGGTAATGAAAAACTGTTTTTT. Amino acid sequence: CASSFGTGGRGNEKLFF.

V gene TRBV15 combines with J gene TRBJ2-5; TRBD1 is a possible D gene (7 bases). CDR1 and CDR2 (germline): LNHNV, YYDKDF (reference sequence). Trimming pared 9 bases from V and 1 base from J, leaving 9 bases between. The CDR3 extends over 12 amino acids. The CDR3 DNA reads as TGTGCCACGCGGGACAGCCAAGAGACCCAGTACTTC. Amino acid sequence: CATRDSQETQYF.

J is TRBJ2-7 and V is TRBV2; D uncertain. The ends were cut back, 1 base at V and 5 bases at J, with 6 bases in the middle. Germline V CDR1 and CDR2: SNHLY, FYNNEI. The CDR3 totals 12 residues. The CDR3 protein is CASSEVKHEQYF. CDR3 nucleotide sequence: TGTGCCAGCAGTGAAGTCAAACACGAGCAGTACTTC.

The chain has TRBV7-9 and TRBJ1-4; the D is unclear. CDR1 SEHNR and CDR2 FQNEAQ come from the germline V gene (reference sequence). With 0 bases removed from V and 0 bases from J, the gap between germline ends came to 8 bases. This CDR3 region has 16 residues. CDR3 region: CASSLAPFATNEKLFF. As DNA, the CDR3 is TGTGCCAGCAGCTTAGCCCCCTTTGCAACTAATGAAAAACTGTTTTTT. The variable domain in full, with the rest retrieved from reference TRBV7-9 and TRBJ1-4, is DTGVSQNPRHKITKRGQNVTFRCDPISEHNRLYWYRQTLGQGPEFLTYFQNEAQLEKSRLLSDRFSAERPKGSFSTLEIQRTEQGDSAMYLCASSLAPFATNEKLFFGSGTQLSVL.

This clonotype was detected a few times. CDR3 DNA sequence: TGTGCCAGCAGCTTAGAACTAGCGGGGGCTTATCTAGTTAACACAGATACGCAGTATTTT. It encodes CASSLELAGAYLVNTDTQYF. V and J are TRBV7-8 and TRBJ2-3; 11 bases fit TRBD2. Germline V gene lookup returns CDR1 SGHVS and CDR2 FQNEAQ. J lost 2 bases, V lost 1 base, and 14 bases had no gene match. This CDR3 is 20 amino acids long.

The chain is built from TRBV15 and TRBJ2-3; TRBD2 is a possible D gene (6 bases). V was shortened by 3 bases and J by 4 bases, with 17 bases between the two germline ends. Germline assignment: CDR1 LNHNV and CDR2 YYDKDF (reference sequence). This CDR3 comprises 16 residues. The CDR3, as DNA: TGTGCCACCAGCAGGTTTGGGCGGGGAGACGCAGATACGCAGTATTTT. Translated, it gives CATSRFGRGDADTQYF.

CDR3 region: CSASPPRLAYEQYF. The CDR3 DNA sequence: TGCAGTGCTAGCCCCCCTAGGCTCGCCTACGAGCAGTACTTC. This chain links TRBV20-1 with TRBJ2-5, with no clear D. The DNA matches TRBJ2-7 better at its end, which makes the J call doubtful. This CDR3 has 14 amino acids. Germline V gene lookup returns CDR1 DFQATT and CDR2 SNEGSKA (reference sequence).